This TCR beta chain was documented in a study of beta chain features in type 1 diabetes. Study background: Investigators examined some 100 million sorted cells across all samples.

Details on this clone: The antigen remains undetermined.

Every isolated RNA sample was fully reverse transcribed, so sequencing captured expressed TCRB transcripts. Assay: immunoSEQ multiplex PCR; the TCRdb copy retains only in-frame clones and omits some. This table holds 150,000 to 190,000 clones, approximately 8.1% found once. CDR3 length: 14 residues. Germline V CDR1 and CDR2: SNHLY, FYNNEI. Deletions cut 11 bases from V and 4 bases from J, with 15 bases between. Study-wide results and caveats: Researchers reported that naive, central memory and Treg TCRB repertoires appeared more similar in patients than in healthy donors.

This sequence originates from a man younger than 35 in good health. The chain carries TRBV2 and TRBJ1-6; tentatively, D is TRBD1 (6 bases). Input material: central memory CD4+ T cells from blood. The CDR3 bases are TGTGCCGGCTCGATAGGGGGATATAATTCACCCCTCCACTTT. Amino acid sequence: CAGSIGGYNSPLHF. Together with reference TRBV2 and TRBJ1-6, the CDR3 gives the full variable domain: EPEVTQTPSHQVTQMGQEVILRCVPISNHLYFYWYRQILGQKVEFLVSFYNNEISEKSEIFDDQFSVERPDGSNFTLKIRSTKLEDSAMYFCAGSIGGYNSPLHFGNGTRLTVT.